A selection of T cell receptor beta chains follows, all from one sample in a study of T cell repertoires in cytomegalovirus infection. These TCRs' antigens remain unknown. TCRdb analysed the reads with MiXCR anew, one entry per CDR3 protein. In the table there are about 920,000 distinct CDR3 sequences, approximately 31% of which are singletons. This sample comprised cultured CD8+ T cells from PBMCs, obtained from culture after CMV antigen stimulation. Receptor source: a human donor in good health (CMV status not recorded). Some clones in this sample may be carry-over from other donors' samples. Each CDR3 is given with its conserved first and last residue. The D gene is left open where the match is weak. Expanded clones get a size class; other rows say once, few or many, or leave the size out.

TRBV10-3	TRBJ1-2	TRBD1	few	CAISESRTGIYGYTF	TGTGCCATCAGTGAGTCCCGGACAGGGATCTATGGCTACACCTTC
TRBV7-2	TRBJ2-7	-	many	CASSLQGGGYEQYF	TGTGCCAGCAGCTTACAGGGCGGCGGCTACGAGCAGTACTTC
TRBV6-1	TRBJ2-1	TRBD2	-	CASSYAPSGGGEQFF	TGTGCCAGCAGTTACGCGCCTAGCGGGGGGGGTGAGCAGTTCTTC
TRBV27	TRBJ1-1	-	once	CASGSGRNTEAYF	TGTGCCAGTGGCTCAGGACGGAACACTGAAGCTTACTTT
TRBV12-3/TRBV12-4	TRBJ1-5	TRBD1	-	CASSFRTGLFNQPQHF	TGTGCCAGCAGTTTCCGGACAGGGCTCTTCAATCAGCCCCAGCATTTT
TRBV27	TRBJ2-1	-	-	CASRAQSYNEQFF	TGTGCCAGCAGGGCCCAGTCCTACAATGAGCAGTTCTTC
TRBV7-9	TRBJ2-5	TRBD2	few	CASSSTSGGRAETQYF	TGTGCCAGCAGTTCGACTAGCGGGGGGCGCGCGGAGACCCAGTACTTC
TRBV6-1	TRBJ2-1	TRBD2	few	CASTGTSGVTGYEQFF	TGTGCCAGCACCGGGACTAGCGGGGTGACGGGGTATGAGCAGTTCTTC
TRBV7-6	TRBJ2-5	TRBD2	many	CASSYMRGGLGETQYF	TGTGCCAGCAGCTACATGCGGGGGGGCCTAGGAGAGACCCAGTACTTC
TRBV27	TRBJ2-6	-	-	CASSPQFSGANVLTF	TGTGCCAGCAGCCCCCAATTTTCTGGGGCCAACGTCCTGACTTTC
TRBV5-4	TRBJ2-7	-	-	CASREEGAGEQYF	TGTGCCAGCAGGGAGGAGGGGGCTGGCGAGCAGTACTTC
TRBV6-6	TRBJ1-1	-	few	CASSYLSGDTEAFF	TGTGCCAGCAGTTACCTGTCGGGGGACACTGAAGCTTTCTTT
TRBV11-2	TRBJ2-2	-	many	CASSFVAGELFF	TGTGCCAGCAGCTTTGTAGCCGGGGAGCTGTTTTTT
TRBV12-3/TRBV12-4	TRBJ1-1	-	-	CASCFGLWAKNTEAFF	TGTGCCAGCTGTTTTGGGTTATGGGCAAAGAACACTGAAGCTTTCTTT
TRBV27	TRBJ1-2	TRBD1	few	CASSRGQGAHDGYTF	TGTGCCAGCAGTAGGGGACAGGGGGCTCATGATGGCTACACCTTC
TRBV10-2	TRBJ1-1	-	few	CASCPWGPEAAFF	TGCGCCAGCTGTCCGTGGGGTCCGGAGGCGGCTTTCTTT
TRBV6-2/TRBV6-3	TRBJ2-5	TRBD2	few	CASEGTSGWEETQYF	TGTGCCAGTGAGGGGACTAGCGGCTGGGAAGAGACCCAGTACTTC
TRBV29-1	TRBJ2-1	-	-	CSVEAGRDTEQFF	TGCAGCGTTGAAGCAGGAAGGGACACCGAGCAGTTCTTC
TRBV7-9	TRBJ2-5	-	few	CASNRPGRQQETQYF	TGTGCCAGCAACCGACCGGGACGCCAACAAGAGACCCAGTACTTC
TRBV20-1	TRBJ1-3	-	few	CSALTAIPDGKTGNTIYF	TGCAGTGCCCTCACAGCCATCCCGGACGGCAAGACTGGAAACACCATATATTTT
TRBV5-1	TRBJ1-2	-	few	CASSSLLTENYGYTF	TGCGCCAGCAGCTCGCTCTTGACAGAAAACTATGGCTACACCTTC
TRBV4-1	TRBJ1-4	TRBD1	-	CASSQEGIYRDRGDEKLFF	TGCGCCAGCAGCCAAGAGGGGATTTACCGGGACAGGGGCGATGAAAAACTGTTTTTT
TRBV7-2	TRBJ2-1	TRBD2	-	CANSSSGGSYNEQFF	TGTGCCAACAGTTCTAGCGGGGGCTCCTACAATGAGCAGTTCTTC
TRBV7-6	TRBJ1-1	TRBD1	-	CASSLGTGGGAFF	TGTGCCAGCAGCTTAGGTACAGGGGGGGGAGCTTTCTTT
TRBV19	TRBJ1-1	TRBD1	-	CASSIKDRVTEAFF	TGTGCCAGTAGTATCAAGGACAGGGTGACTGAAGCTTTCTTT
TRBV6-5	TRBJ2-3	TRBD2	-	CACSSGTSGLQDTQYF	TGTGCCTGCAGCTCCGGGACTAGTGGTCTCCAGGATACGCAGTATTTT
TRBV6-9	TRBJ1-4	-	-	CASSYSGCRARATTNEKLFF	TGTGCCAGCAGTTATTCGGGGTGCAGGGCCCGTGCGACAACTAATGAAAAACTGTTTTTT
TRBV7-9	TRBJ2-1	-	few	CASSRPESDEQFF	TGTGCCAGCAGCCGCCCGGAGTCCGATGAGCAGTTCTTC
TRBV7-2	TRBJ2-3	TRBD2	many	CASSPGTNWDTQYF	TGTGCCAGCAGCCCCGGGACTAATTGGGATACGCAGTATTTT
TRBV7-6	TRBJ2-3	-	-	CASNFKQLSSTDTQYF	TGTGCCAGTAACTTTAAGCAGCTTTCTAGCACAGATACGCAGTATTTT
TRBV15	TRBJ2-1	-	-	CATSRSFSAPQFF	TGTGCCACCAGCAGATCGTTTAGCGCACCGCAGTTCTTC
TRBV4-1	TRBJ2-2	-	few	CASSQEGGELFF	TGCGCCAGCAGCCAAGAGGGCGGGGAGCTGTTTTTT
TRBV7-2	TRBJ2-2	TRBD1	-	CASSFPPTGGLNTGELFF	TGTGCCAGCAGCTTCCCCCCCACAGGGGGCCTGAACACCGGGGAGCTGTTTTTT